This TCR beta chain was sequenced for a study of CD8+CD57+ T cells in acquired aplastic anemia. CDR3 length: 16 residues. Germline-derived CDR1 and CDR2 are MNHEY and SMNVEV (reference sequence). Trimming at V came to 6 bases and at J to 3 bases, leaving 7 bases not matched to a gene. An expansion of CD8+CD57+ cells by flow cytometry had been shown in patients chosen for sequencing. Among the patients, all had severe acquired aplastic anemia. Genomic DNA provided the template from which TCR beta VDJ and CDR3 profiles were obtained. TCRdb recomputed calls from the reads with MiXCR, one row per CDR3 protein. The sample shows roughly 250,000 distinct CDR3 sequences, about 44% of them seen only once.

The specimen sequenced was sorted CD4+, CD8+, or CD8+CD57+ T cells (not recorded which) from PBMCs. V usage is TRBV27 and J usage is TRBJ2-1; 11 bases are a match to TRBD1. The TCR sequence derives from a human donor with aplastic anemia. The CDR3 DNA follows: TGTGCCAGCAGCACCTCCGGGACAGGGGGCTACAATGAGCAGTTCTTC. Its protein product is CASSTSGTGGYNEQFF.